The next 8 T cell receptor beta chains were all read from a single sample in a study of Ad26.COV2.S vaccination and SARS-CoV-2 variants. Stated treatment: some 19 received Ad26.COV2.S at low or high dose, single or two shots; about 5 received placebo; per-sample allocation not given. Specimens were obtained on day 63 following the first vaccine or placebo injection. Using immunoSEQ multiplex PCR, the repertoire was profiled, and TCRdb retains in-frame clones only, with some absent. In the table there are roughly 350,000 clones, around 87% of which are singletons. The sequenced sample was peripheral blood, obtained in a trial of Ad26.COV2.S vaccine versus placebo. These receptors were obtained from a person aged 18-65 years who received the Ad26.COV2.S COVID-19 vaccine or a placebo.

This chain connects TRBV4-1 to TRBJ1-1; D is ambiguous. Looked up from germline, CDR1 is MGHRA and CDR2 is YSYEKL. This CDR3 has 12 amino acids. The germline V and J ends were trimmed by 4 bases and 5 bases, with 8 bases remaining between them. For the CDR3, the DNA is TGCGCCAGCAGCCCCCGAGGGACTGAAGCTTTCTTT. Translating gives CASSPRGTEAFF.

This chain joins TRBV4-3 and TRBJ2-7, with TRBD1 as a possible D gene (6 bases). Per the germline V gene, CDR1 is LGHNA and CDR2 is YSLEER. The V and J ends lost 0 bases and 5 bases respectively, with 23 bases between them. The CDR3 is 18 residues long. The CDR3 region is CASSQDPSARGLKNEQYF. CDR3 sequence (DNA): TGCGCCAGCAGCCAAGATCCGAGTGCCAGGGGATTAAAAAACGAGCAGTACTTC.

This chain connects TRBV18 to TRBJ1-2; 8 nucleotides match TRBD1. Germline V gene sequence: CDR1 KGHSH, CDR2 LQKENI. J was trimmed by 8 bases and V by 2 bases; bases with no gene match: 7. The CDR3 has 14 residues. In DNA form, the CDR3 reads TGTGCCAGCTCACCAGGACAGGGCCCATGGGGCTACACCTTC. Its translation: CASSPGQGPWGYTF.

V usage is TRBV5-8 and J usage is TRBJ2-7; D might be TRBD1 or TRBD2, each matching 6 bases. CDR1 SGHTS and CDR2 YDEGEE come from the germline V gene. The CDR3 extends over 16 amino acids. Trimming took off 4 bases at V and 2 bases at J, with 19 bases between the two ends. CDR3 sequence (DNA): TGTGCCAGCAGCCTCCTATGGGGGGCCGACACCTACGAGCAGTACTTC. Translating gives CASSLLWGADTYEQYF.

The chain is built from TRBV30 and TRBJ2-7; 7 bases fit TRBD1. Germline V lookup: CDR1 GTSNPN, CDR2 SVGIG (reference sequence). The CDR3 contains 14 residues. V dropped 2 bases and J dropped 0; count of bases not matched to a gene: 4. CDR3 DNA: TGTGCCTGGAGTCGGGACAGCAGCTCCTACGAGCAGTACTTC. It translates to CAWSRDSSSYEQYF.

This clone was seen just once. The gene calls are TRBV4-2 and TRBJ1-1; D is unresolved. V was clipped by 1 base and J by 3 bases, with 15 bases between them. The CDR3 length is 16 residues. From germline, CDR1 is LGHNA and CDR2 YNFKEQ. Here the CDR3 DNA reads TGTGCCAGCAGCCAAGGGCTAGTTTGGGAGGACACTGAAGCTTTCTTT. Translating gives CASSQGLVWEDTEAFF.

This chain connects TRBV20-1 to TRBJ2-7, with no clear D. Trimming removed 3 bases from V and 3 bases from J, with 18 bases in between. This CDR3 is built from 15 residues. The germline CDR1 and CDR2 sequences are DFQATT and SNEGSKA (reference sequence). The chain's CDR3 is CSASDWQASDYEQYF. The CDR3, as DNA: TGCAGTGCTAGTGACTGGCAGGCTTCAGACTACGAGCAGTACTTC.

The V and J genes are TRBV10-3 and TRBJ2-3; TRBD2 agrees at 15 bases. J gave up 2 bases and V 5 bases, and 5 bases lay outside the gene matches. The CDR3 has 17 amino acids. Germline assignment: CDR1 ENHRY and CDR2 SYGVKD. DNA for the CDR3: TGTGCCATCAGTCCGGGACTAGCGGGGGGCTCCACAGATACGCAGTATTTT. This gives the protein CAISPGLAGGSTDTQYF.